Below are 20 T cell receptor beta chains sequenced from a single sample in a study of T cell responses to AZD1222 COVID-19 vaccine. This table comes from immunoSEQ multiplex PCR, and its TCRdb copy is limited to in-frame clones, with some not included. This sample yields approximately 140,000 clones, of which more than 85% are seen a single time; roughly 3.3% belongs to the top ten. Material: peripheral blood, obtained 28 days after the second AZD1222 dose. Receptor source: an adult who received the AZD1222 COVID-19 vaccine.

This CDR3 reads CASRRDSNSNQPQHF. CDR3 DNA: TGTGCCAGCAGAAGGGACAGTAATAGCAATCAGCCCCAGCATTTT. The rearrangement uses TRBV28 and TRBJ1-5; 7 bases are a match to TRBD1. The CDR3 is 15 residues long. Germline values: CDR1 MDHEN, CDR2 SYDVKM. J lost 0 bases, V lost 6 bases, and 5 bases had no gene match.

The rearrangement uses TRBV11-2 and TRBJ1-1; perhaps TRBD1 as D (5 bases). V shed 0 bases and J shed 8 bases, with 13 bases lying between them. Germline V gives CDR1 SGHAT, CDR2 FQNNGV. This CDR3 is built from 14 residues. The CDR3: CASSLDPQAGEAFF. DNA of the CDR3: TGTGCCAGCAGCTTAGATCCACAGGCTGGGGAAGCTTTCTTT.

The V call is TRBV28, the J call TRBJ1-1; D gene ambiguous. From germline, CDR1 is MDHEN and CDR2 SYDVKM. The CDR3 spans 13 residues. V was clipped by 7 bases and J by 3 bases, with 12 bases between them. CDR3 bases: TGTGCCAGCATGGGTGCGATGGACACTGAAGCTTTCTTT. It translates to CASMGAMDTEAFF.

This clone is medium-sized (0.01 to 0.1%) by share. The rearrangement links TRBV2 to TRBJ2-1; 9 bases line up with TRBD2. The ends lost 0 bases at V and 8 bases at J; junction bases unmatched: 11. The CDR3 contains 17 residues. Germline V CDR1 and CDR2: SNHLY, FYNNEI. The CDR3 bases are TGTGCCAGCAGTGAAGCTGCCGCGGGAGGGCCTTTCGATGAGCAGTTCTTC. Protein sequence: CASSEAAAGGPFDEQFF.

The V call is TRBV14, the J call TRBJ2-1; 7 nucleotides agree with TRBD2. CDR3 length: 14 amino acids. Germline values: CDR1 SGHDN, CDR2 FVKESK. Trimming cost V 4 bases and J 9 bases; bases outside gene matches: 9. The CDR3 region has the DNA TGTGCCAGCAGCCGCAGGACTAGTCTGGGTGAGCAGTTCTTC. Its protein product is CASSRRTSLGEQFF.

The chain carries TRBV5-1 and TRBJ2-7; 7 nucleotides line up with TRBD1. Germline values: CDR1 SGHRS, CDR2 YFSETQ. This CDR3 spans 16 amino acids. V was pared by 1 base and J by 3 bases, with 10 bases of the junction left unmatched. The CDR3 is CASSLTWTGLDYEQYF. Here the CDR3 DNA reads TGCGCCAGCAGCTTGACCTGGACAGGCTTGGACTACGAGCAGTACTTC.

The V call is TRBV24-1, the J call TRBJ1-4, with TRBD1 matching over 9 bases. This CDR3 is 15 amino acids long. The V and J ends lost 4 bases and 6 bases, in that order; junction bases with no gene match: 5. CDR1 and CDR2 from the germline V gene are KGHDR and SFDVKD. The CDR3 coding sequence is TGTGCCACCAGTGAGCCGGGACAGGGAGATGAAAAACTGTTTTTT. Protein sequence: CATSEPGQGDEKLFF.

V is TRBV18 and J is TRBJ1-3; D is ambiguous. Deletions cut 5 bases from V and 2 bases from J, with 13 bases between. The CDR3 loop spans 15 amino acids. Germline V CDR1 and CDR2: KGHSH, LQKENI. Here the CDR3 reads CASSIGGTAGNTIYF. CDR3 nucleotides: TGTGCCAGCTCAATCGGTGGCACCGCTGGAAACACCATATATTTT. Supplemented by reference TRBV18 and TRBJ1-3, the full variable domain reads NAGVMQNPRHLVRRRGQEARLRCSPMKGHSHVYWYRQLPEEGLKFMVYLQKENIIDESGMPKERFSAEFPKEGPSILRIQQVVRGDSAAYFCASSIGGTAGNTIYFGEGSWLTVV.

The gene calls are TRBV4-1 and TRBJ2-1, with 9 nucleotides matching TRBD2. Germline V gene sequence: CDR1 MGHRA, CDR2 YSYEKL. V shed 1 base, J shed 7 bases, and the junction held 5 bases outside the gene matches. The CDR3 extends over 15 amino acids. The CDR3 is CASSQVLAGLNEQFF. The CDR3 DNA is TGCGCCAGCAGCCAAGTCCTAGCGGGGCTTAATGAGCAGTTCTTC.

The rearrangement uses TRBV7-9 and TRBJ1-5, with a weak D call TRBD1 (5 bases). The CDR3 length is 12 residues. The germline CDR1 and CDR2 sequences are SEHNR and FQNEAQ (reference sequence). Trimming pared 1 base from V and 9 bases from J, leaving 7 bases between. The CDR3 sequence is CASSLGGRPQHF. The CDR3 bases are TGTGCCAGCAGCTTAGGGGGCCGGCCCCAGCATTTT.

The chain employs TRBV27 and TRBJ1-1; D unclear. Germline CDR1 and CDR2: MNHEY and SMNVEV (reference sequence). The V gene lost 3 bases and the J gene lost 3 bases, with 8 bases spanning the gap. The CDR3 spans 13 residues. CDR3 sequence: CASSFFRHTEAFF. The CDR3, as DNA: TGTGCCAGCAGTTTTTTTCGCCACACTGAAGCTTTCTTT.

This clone appeared once. V gene TRBV12-2 combines with J gene TRBJ2-5; the tabulated D call, TRBD1, remains unverified against the DNA. TRBV12-2 is marked as a pseudogene. The CDR3 is 16 amino acids. The DNA for the CDR3 is TGTGCAAGTCGCTTATGGGACAGGCTAACTCAAGAGACCCAGTACTTC. Encoded protein: CASRLWDRLTQETQYF.

CDR3 region: CASSDVGGTEAFF. DNA for the CDR3: TGTGCCAGCAGTGACGTGGGTGGCACTGAAGCTTTCTTT. This chain joins TRBV2 and TRBJ1-1; no clear D. V was pared by 3 bases and J by 4 bases, with 9 bases between. The CDR3 loop spans 13 amino acids. Germline assignment: CDR1 SNHLY and CDR2 FYNNEI.

The V call is TRBV27, the J call TRBJ1-3, with TRBD1 as a possible D gene (6 bases). V dropped 4 bases and J dropped 3 bases, with 10 bases sitting between them. Germline assignment: CDR1 MNHEY and CDR2 SMNVEV (reference sequence). The CDR3 spans 14 residues. The CDR3 reads CASSYGGSGNTIYF. CDR3 sequence (DNA): TGTGCCAGCAGTTATGGGGGCAGTGGAAACACCATATATTTT.

J is TRBJ1-4 and V is TRBV28; D gene unclear. The CDR3 sequence is 15 residues long. The germline V gene encodes CDR1 MDHEN and CDR2 SYDVKM. Trimming stripped 4 bases from V and 2 bases from J, with 11 bases between. DNA for the CDR3: TGTGCCAGCAGTTACAATATTCCCACTAATGAAAAACTGTTTTTT. Its translation is CASSYNIPTNEKLFF. Drawing the rest from reference TRBV28 and TRBJ1-4, the complete variable domain is DVKVTQSSRYLVKRTGEKVFLECVQDMDHENMFWYRQDPGLGLRLIYFSYDVKMKEKGDIPEGYSVSREKKERFSLILESASTNQTSMYLCASSYNIPTNEKLFFGSGTQLSVL.

The chain employs TRBV13 and TRBJ2-5; D gene uncertain. The CDR3 length is 13 residues. CDR1 is PRHDT and CDR2 is FYEKMQ in the germline V gene (reference sequence). V dropped 3 bases and J dropped 0 bases, with 5 bases sitting between them. In nucleotides, the CDR3 is TGTGCCAGCAGCTTCACCAACCAAGAGACCCAGTACTTC. Amino acids: CASSFTNQETQYF.

The chain joins TRBV19 to TRBJ1-2; perhaps TRBD1 as D (5 bases). Trimming removed 5 bases from V and 0 bases from J, with 10 bases in between. The CDR3 is 14 amino acids. Germline V gene sequence: CDR1 LNHDA, CDR2 SQIVND (reference sequence). The CDR3 coding sequence is TGTGCCAGTAGTGTCCAGGGACCTAACTATGGCTACACCTTC. Residues: CASSVQGPNYGYTF.

This clone was detected a few times. The V gene is TRBV28, the J gene TRBJ1-1, with D perhaps TRBD1 (5 bases). The CDR3 extends over 13 amino acids. Germline lookup yields CDR1 MDHEN and CDR2 SYDVKM. The V and J ends lost 5 bases and 6 bases respectively, with 13 bases between them. Here the CDR3 DNA reads TGTGCCAGCAGTCGGGACGTTGAAGCTGAAGCTTTCTTT. As protein: CASSRDVEAEAFF.

The genes are TRBV6-8 and TRBJ1-5; perhaps TRBD1 as D (5 bases). The CDR3 length is 15 residues. The germline gives CDR1 MNHGY, CDR2 SAAAGT. Trimming took off 6 bases at V and 0 bases at J, with 12 bases between the two ends. CDR3 sequence (DNA): TGTGCCAGCAGGTGGGGACGGCCTAGCAATCAGCCCCAGCATTTT. Encoded protein: CASRWGRPSNQPQHF.

This clone was observed once. The V call is TRBV11-2, the J call TRBJ2-1; D is unresolved. CDR1 and CDR2 (germline): SGHAT, FQNNGV. V shed 0 bases and J shed 7 bases, with 13 bases lying between them. The CDR3 runs to 15 residues. CDR3 region: CASSLDSWLGNEQFF. The CDR3, as DNA: TGTGCCAGCAGCTTAGATTCGTGGCTCGGGAATGAGCAGTTCTTC.